Below are 18 T cell receptor beta chains sequenced from a single sample in a study of blood T cell repertoires in COVID-19. The repertoire was sequenced with immunoSEQ multiplex PCR; TCRdb's copy has only in-frame clones and lacks some. The sample includes 350,000 to 450,000 clones, about 90% seen only once; the top ten take roughly 2%. Sequencing used peripheral blood. These receptors were obtained from a woman aged 60-75 years with COVID-19, enrolled during active disease.

This chain connects TRBV7-6 to TRBJ2-3, with 8 positions matching TRBD1. CDR1 and CDR2 (germline): SGHVS, FNYEAQ. The J segment lost 3 bases and the V segment lost 5 bases, leaving 13 bases of the junction unmatched. The CDR3 runs 17 residues. This chain's CDR3 is CASSPRRTGRATDTQYF. The DNA for the CDR3 is TGTGCCAGCAGCCCGCGCAGGACAGGGAGAGCGACAGATACGCAGTATTTT.

This clone has just one count. This chain connects TRBV3-1 (or the pseudogene TRBV3-2) to TRBJ1-6; D is perhaps TRBD1 (5 bases). Germline CDR1 is LGHDT and CDR2 is YNNKEL (reference sequence). Trimming removed 3 bases from V and 0 bases from J, with 9 bases in between. The CDR3 extends over 16 amino acids. The DNA of the CDR3 is TGTGCCAGCAGCCACGGGGGTAGCTCCTATAATTCACCCCTCCACTTT. This sequence encodes CASSHGGSSYNSPLHF.

The rearrangement links TRBV7-9 to TRBJ1-3; D call uncertain. Trimming stripped 3 bases from V and 0 bases from J, with 6 bases between. The CDR3 extends over 14 amino acids. Per germline, CDR1 SEHNR and CDR2 FQNEAQ (reference sequence). The CDR3 loop is CASSLRVSGNTIYF. CDR3 sequence (DNA): TGTGCCAGCAGCTTGCGGGTCTCTGGAAACACCATATATTTT. Full variable domain (rest looked up from reference TRBV7-9 and TRBJ1-3): DTGVSQNPRHKITKRGQNVTFRCDPISEHNRLYWYRQTLGQGPEFLTYFQNEAQLEKSRLLSDRFSAERPKGSFSTLEIQRTEQGDSAMYLCASSLRVSGNTIYFGEGSWLTVV.

J is TRBJ2-5 and V is TRBV7-3, with D possibly being TRBD2 (5 bases). Germline lookup yields CDR1 SGHTA and CDR2 FQGTGA. V was trimmed by 3 bases and J by 4 bases, leaving 9 bases between them. The CDR3 contains 13 residues. The CDR3 DNA reads as TGTGCCAGCAGCTTGTCCGGGGTAGAGACCCAGTACTTC. Its translation is CASSLSGVETQYF.

The sample holds a few counts of this clone. V and J are TRBV28 and TRBJ1-1; D unclear. The V end lost 6 bases, the J end lost 0 bases, and 5 bases lay between the germline ends. The CDR3 extends over 12 amino acids. Germline V gene lookup returns CDR1 MDHEN and CDR2 SYDVKM. The CDR3 loop is CASRALNTEAFF. In DNA, the CDR3 is TGTGCCAGCAGGGCCTTGAACACTGAAGCTTTCTTT.

This clone was seen many times. This chain links TRBV9 with TRBJ2-7; 7 bases fit TRBD1. With V trimmed by 4 bases and J by 2 bases, 6 bases remained unmatched. The CDR3 runs 14 residues. Germline V gene sequence: CDR1 SGDLS, CDR2 YYNGEE. Written as DNA, the CDR3 is TGTGCCAGCAGCCCCGAGGACAGGCCCTACGAGCAGTACTTC. Translating gives CASSPEDRPYEQYF.

The chain recombines TRBV2 with TRBJ2-7; 7 nucleotides agree with TRBD1. V lost 3 bases, J lost 3 bases, and 5 bases stayed unmatched. Per germline, CDR1 SNHLY and CDR2 FYNNEI. The CDR3 length is 14 residues. DNA for the CDR3: TGTGCCAGCAGTGAGGGACAGTCCCTCTACGAGCAGTACTTC. The encoded protein is CASSEGQSLYEQYF.

The CDR3 protein is CASSGKGAGYGYTF. The CDR3 bases are TGTGCCAGCAGTGGGAAGGGGGCCGGCTATGGCTACACCTTC. The V call is TRBV6-1, the J call TRBJ1-2, with 7 positions matching TRBD1. CDR3 length: 14 amino acids. Germline V gene lookup returns CDR1 MNHNS and CDR2 SASEGT. J gave up 4 bases and V 4 bases, and 6 bases lay outside the gene matches.

The rearrangement joins TRBV7-2 to TRBJ2-3, with TRBD2 matching 10 bases. Germline V gives CDR1 SGHTA, CDR2 FQGNSA. V shed 1 base and J 1 base; nucleotides not matched to a gene: 5. The CDR3 consists of 17 residues. CDR3 protein: CASSLGLAGARTDTQYF. CDR3 sequence (DNA): TGTGCCAGCAGCTTAGGTCTAGCGGGGGCCCGCACAGATACGCAGTATTTT.

The V gene is TRBV7-3, the J gene TRBJ2-2, with TRBD2 matching over 9 bases. V trimming: 2 bases; J trimming: 5 bases; junction bases outside the gene matches: 6. The CDR3 is 16 residues long. Germline-derived CDR1 and CDR2 are SGHTA and FQGTGA. CDR3 loop: CASSLELAGITGELFF. The CDR3 DNA sequence: TGTGCCAGCAGCTTAGAGCTAGCGGGGATAACCGGGGAGCTGTTTTTT.

This chain connects TRBV29-1 to TRBJ2-3; no clear D. The CDR3 has 12 residues. Germline lookup yields CDR1 SQVTM and CDR2 ANQGSEA. V lost 0 bases to trimming and J lost 7 bases, with 8 bases between them. CDR3 DNA: TGCAGCGTTGAAGATGGGCTATATACGCAGTATTTT. This sequence encodes CSVEDGLYTQYF.

The V and J genes are TRBV7-3 and TRBJ1-2; TRBD1 matches 10 bases. This CDR3 is 14 amino acids long. V lost 5 bases and J lost 3; bases outside the gene matches: 3. The germline gives CDR1 SGHTA, CDR2 FQGTGA. The CDR3 reads CASSPGTGDYGYTF. The DNA for the CDR3 is TGTGCCAGCAGCCCTGGGACAGGGGACTATGGCTACACCTTC. The full variable domain, in which reference TRBV7-3 and TRBJ1-2 provide the parts outside the CDR3, is GAGVSQTPSNKVTEKGKYVELRCDPISGHTALYWYRQSLGQGPEFLIYFQGTGAADDSGLPNDRFFAVRPEGSVSTLKIQRTERGDSAVYLCASSPGTGDYGYTFGSGTRLTVV.

In its sample, this clone was seen once. The CDR3 region is CASSLLAGVDEQFF. The CDR3 region has the DNA TGTGCCAGCAGCCTACTAGCGGGGGTTGATGAGCAGTTCTTC. The genes are TRBV7-3 and TRBJ2-1, with TRBD2 matching 11 bases. The ends lost 5 bases at V and 8 bases at J; junction bases unmatched: 5. The CDR3 contains 14 residues. Germline CDR1 is SGHTA and CDR2 is FQGTGA.

The chain carries TRBV6-1 and TRBJ1-4, with D maybe TRBD1 (6 bases). Trimming pared 1 base from V and 8 bases from J, leaving 17 bases between. Germline-derived CDR1 and CDR2 are MNHNS and SASEGT. This CDR3 spans 16 amino acids. The CDR3 DNA reads as TGTGCCAGCAGTGAAGTGATAGGGGTGAGGGGGGAAAAACTGTTTTTT. Its translation: CASSEVIGVRGEKLFF.

This chain joins TRBV20-1 and TRBJ2-1; D not resolved. V was clipped by 3 bases and J by 9 bases, with 6 bases between them. CDR1 DFQATT and CDR2 SNEGSKA come from the germline V gene (reference sequence). CDR3 length: 10 amino acids. CDR3 in amino acids: CSASSPEQFF. The CDR3 region has the DNA TGCAGTGCTAGTAGCCCTGAGCAGTTCTTC.

A single count supports this clone. V gene TRBV4-1 combines with J gene TRBJ2-1; 11 nucleotides agree with TRBD2. V shed 4 bases and J 6 bases; nucleotides not matched to a gene: 5. CDR1 and CDR2 (germline): MGHRA, YSYEKL. The length of the CDR3 is 15 residues. CDR3 in amino acids: CASSRSGGAGNEQFF. CDR3 in DNA: TGCGCCAGCAGCCGTAGCGGGGGGGCCGGCAATGAGCAGTTCTTC.

This clone was observed a single time. The rearrangement uses TRBV6-4 and TRBJ1-5; the D is unclear. The CDR3 runs to 14 residues. V lost 4 bases to trimming and J lost 2 bases, with 9 bases between them. The V gene's germline CDR1 is MRHNA and CDR2 SNTAGT. CDR3 sequence reads: CASSVGTGNQPQHF. The CDR3, as DNA: TGTGCCAGCAGTGTCGGTACAGGCAATCAGCCCCAGCATTTT.

This chain connects TRBV5-1 to TRBJ1-1; 8 positions agree with TRBD1. The CDR3 is made up of 16 amino acids. Germline CDR1 reads SGHRS; CDR2 reads YFSETQ. The junction had 9 bases not matched to a gene; V was cut back by 4 bases and J by 1 base. The CDR3 loop reads CASSRDRGQGNTEAFF. CDR3 DNA: TGCGCCAGCAGCCGAGACAGGGGTCAAGGGAACACTGAAGCTTTCTTT.